This TCR beta chain was captured by sequencing in a study of control samples from healthy donors and cancer patients. This CDR3 is 13 amino acids long. Germline V gene data show CDR1 as LGHDT and CDR2 as YNNKEL (reference sequence). The ends lost 4 bases at V and 4 bases at J; junction bases unmatched: 1. Libraries were prepared by immunoSEQ multiplex PCR; TCRdb keeps only in-frame clonotypes and omits some of them. The data contain 65,000 to 95,000 clones, 87% of them singletons. Sequencing was done on a sample of blood. The receptor's source is a man in his fifties or sixties in good health. This chain connects TRBV3-1 (or the pseudogene TRBV3-2) to TRBJ2-7; the match to TRBD2 covers 10 bases. The CDR3 sequence is CASSLAGGYEQYV. The CDR3, as DNA: TGTGCCAGCAGCCTAGCGGGAGGTTACGAGCAGTACGTC.